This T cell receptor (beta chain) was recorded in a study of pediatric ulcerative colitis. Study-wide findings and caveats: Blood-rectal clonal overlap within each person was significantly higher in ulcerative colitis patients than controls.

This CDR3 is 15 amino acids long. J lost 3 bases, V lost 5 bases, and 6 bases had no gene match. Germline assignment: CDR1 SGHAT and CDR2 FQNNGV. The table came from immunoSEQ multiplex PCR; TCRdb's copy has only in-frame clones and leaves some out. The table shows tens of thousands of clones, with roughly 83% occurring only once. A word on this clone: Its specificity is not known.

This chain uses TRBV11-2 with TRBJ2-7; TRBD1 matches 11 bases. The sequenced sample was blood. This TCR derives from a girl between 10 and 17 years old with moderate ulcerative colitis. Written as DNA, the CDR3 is TGTGCCAGCAGCCCCGGACAGGGGGCTTTCTACGAGCAGTACTTC. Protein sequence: CASSPGQGAFYEQYF.